This T cell receptor beta chain was identified in a study of cytomegalovirus exposure and HLA in healthy donors. A multiplex PCR was run with 60 Vbeta primers and 13 Jbeta primers. Measured with immunoSEQ multiplex PCR; TCRdb has only the in-frame clones, and not every one. The table records 100,000 to 150,000 clones, 74% of them present only once. The germline V gene has CDR1 SQVTM and CDR2 ANQGSEA. V lost 4 bases to trimming and J lost 6 bases; unmatched junction nucleotides: 4. The CDR3 has 13 residues. As for the donors, each was a healthy bone marrow donor. This clone has just a few counts. Its specificity is not known. Whole-study results and caveats: Most of the CMV-associated TCR beta chains (in a later analysis) appeared to be HLA-restricted. TCR association rates varied by HLA locus in a later analysis, with DRB1 highest and HLA-C lowest.

The sample consisted of PBMCs. This chain links TRBV29-1 with TRBJ2-2, with TRBD1 identical over 8 bases. This clonotype was obtained from a woman in her forties or fifties in good health and CMV-seropositive. The DNA of the CDR3 is TGCAGCGTTGTTCAGGGGGCTGCCGGGGAGCTGTTTTTT. It translates to CSVVQGAAGELFF.